The rows below give T cell receptor beta chains drawn from one sample of a study of glioma-infiltrating T cells. From the multiplex PCR reads, TCRdb called clonotypes with MiXCR, one entry per CDR3 protein. The data hold 160,000 or so distinct CDR3 sequences, with about 46% observed a single time. The sequenced sample was glioma tissue, nonneoplastic brain tissue, or PBMCs (not recorded which). The receptor set was obtained from a human donor with low-grade glioma or glioblastoma, undergoing nonglioma brain surgery, or in good health (not recorded which). CDR3s include the opening cysteine and the closing phenylalanine or tryptophan. Fields, in order: J gene, clone size, V gene, D gene, CDR3 DNA, CDR3 protein. D genes are given only for firm matches. The listing skips clone size in some rows; elsewhere it reads once, few, many or a size class.

J gene: TRBJ1-1
clone size: many
V gene: TRBV6-1
D gene: .
CDR3 DNA: TGTGCCAGCAGTTCGAAAGGCTACCCGTTTGAAGCTTTCTTT
CDR3 protein: CASSSKGYPFEAFF

J gene: TRBJ2-2
clone size: few
V gene: TRBV3-1
D gene: .
CDR3 DNA: TGTGCCAGCAGCCCGTTGACGGTATCGGCCTCCGGGGAGCTGTTTTTT
CDR3 protein: CASSPLTVSASGELFF

J gene: TRBJ2-5
clone size: many
V gene: TRBV7-8
D gene: .
CDR3 DNA: TGTGCCAGCAGACCGCCCGGAGGGGAGACCCAGTACTTC
CDR3 protein: CASRPPGGETQYF

J gene: TRBJ1-5
clone size: .
V gene: TRBV20-1
D gene: .
CDR3 DNA: TGCAGTGCTGACCCGAGCGGAGAGGGCAATCAGCCCCAGCATTTT
CDR3 protein: CSADPSGEGNQPQHF

J gene: TRBJ2-1
clone size: .
V gene: TRBV2
D gene: .
CDR3 DNA: TGTGCCAGCAGGGATTGGACAGCCTCGATTACTTACAATGAGCAGTTCTTC
CDR3 protein: CASRDWTASITYNEQFF

J gene: TRBJ2-3
clone size: few
V gene: TRBV20-1
D gene: TRBD2
CDR3 DNA: TGCAGTGCTACCCCATACGGACTAGCGGGAGGGCCCGGAGATACGCAGTATTTT
CDR3 protein: CSATPYGLAGGPGDTQYF

J gene: TRBJ2-1
clone size: .
V gene: TRBV19
D gene: TRBD2
CDR3 DNA: TGTGCCAGTAGTTTGATAAGACTAGCGGCAGGCCCCAATGAGCAGTTCTTC
CDR3 protein: CASSLIRLAAGPNEQFF

J gene: TRBJ2-5
clone size: many
V gene: TRBV7-2
D gene: .
CDR3 DNA: TGTGCCAGCAGCTTAGATCTAGCGTTCCAAGAGACCCAGTACTTC
CDR3 protein: CASSLDLAFQETQYF

J gene: TRBJ2-3
clone size: many
V gene: TRBV20-1
D gene: TRBD2
CDR3 DNA: TGCAGTGCGGAGACGCGAGCGGGACGGGAAGATACGCAGTATTTT
CDR3 protein: CSAETRAGREDTQYF

J gene: TRBJ2-2
clone size: many
V gene: TRBV20-1
D gene: .
CDR3 DNA: TGCAGTGTACCGGGGAATGCCGGGGAGCTGTTTTTT
CDR3 protein: CSVPGNAGELFF

J gene: TRBJ1-5
clone size: .
V gene: TRBV19
D gene: .
CDR3 DNA: TGTGCCAGTAGTTCGGAGGGTTTAAGCAATCAGCCCCATCATTTT
CDR3 protein: CASSSEGLSNQPHHF

J gene: TRBJ2-7
clone size: few
V gene: TRBV5-1
D gene: TRBD1
CDR3 DNA: TGCGCCAGCAGCATCTCGGACAGGGGCTACGAGCAGTACTTC
CDR3 protein: CASSISDRGYEQYF

J gene: TRBJ1-1
clone size: .
V gene: TRBV9
D gene: TRBD1
CDR3 DNA: TGTGCCAGCAGCAAGCCGGACAGGCAGAGAATGAACACTGAAGCTTTCTTT
CDR3 protein: CASSKPDRQRMNTEAFF

J gene: TRBJ2-7
clone size: .
V gene: TRBV19
D gene: .
CDR3 DNA: TGTGCCAGTAGTATTCGGTGGGACTTCTCCTACGAGCAGTACTTC
CDR3 protein: CASSIRWDFSYEQYF

J gene: TRBJ2-3
clone size: .
V gene: TRBV4-1
D gene: .
CDR3 DNA: TGCGCCAGCAGCGAAGGGGGGTCCGATACGCAGTATTTT
CDR3 protein: CASSEGGSDTQYF

J gene: TRBJ2-1
clone size: many
V gene: TRBV28
D gene: TRBD1
CDR3 DNA: TGTGCCAGCAGTTTAGGTCCGGGACAGGGGAGCGATGAGCAGTTCTTC
CDR3 protein: CASSLGPGQGSDEQFF

J gene: TRBJ1-3
clone size: few
V gene: TRBV4-1
D gene: .
CDR3 DNA: TGCGCCAGCAGCCCAACCGGGACATACGGAAACACCATATATTTT
CDR3 protein: CASSPTGTYGNTIYF

J gene: TRBJ1-5
clone size: .
V gene: TRBV28
D gene: .
CDR3 DNA: TGTGCCAGCAGTTTTATAACAGTAAGCAATCAGCCCCAGCATTTT
CDR3 protein: CASSFITVSNQPQHF

J gene: TRBJ2-7
clone size: .
V gene: TRBV15
D gene: .
CDR3 DNA: TGTGCCACCAGCAGAGACCCACGTGGCCCGTACGAGAAGTACTTC
CDR3 protein: CATSRDPRGPYEKYF

J gene: TRBJ1-1
clone size: .
V gene: TRBV7-2
D gene: .
CDR3 DNA: TGTGCCAGCATCTTTACGGCGAACACTGAAGCTTTCTTT
CDR3 protein: CASIFTANTEAFF

J gene: TRBJ2-3
clone size: .
V gene: TRBV20-1
D gene: TRBD1
CDR3 DNA: TGCAGTGCTAGAGATCCAGGTATTGGGACAGATAAACAGTATTTT
CDR3 protein: CSARDPGIGTDKQYF

J gene: TRBJ2-1
clone size: many
V gene: TRBV3-1
D gene: TRBD1
CDR3 DNA: TGTGCCAGCAGCCTTCGACAGGGGGCGGCTGAGCAGTTCTTC
CDR3 protein: CASSLRQGAAEQFF

J gene: TRBJ2-1
clone size: once
V gene: TRBV7-9
D gene: TRBD2
CDR3 DNA: TGTGCCAGCAGCCCCAGACTAGCCGAAGCGCGTTGCAATGAGCAGTTCTTC
CDR3 protein: CASSPRLAEARCNEQFF

J gene: TRBJ2-2
clone size: many
V gene: TRBV6-6
D gene: .
CDR3 DNA: TGTGCCAGCAGTTACTCTTTCCGGGCGGATGGTGCCGGGGAGCTGTTTTTT
CDR3 protein: CASSYSFRADGAGELFF

J gene: TRBJ1-5
clone size: .
V gene: TRBV20-1
D gene: .
CDR3 DNA: TGCAGTGCTAGAGATTCGGTTAGCAATCAGCCCCATCATTTT
CDR3 protein: CSARDSVSNQPHHF

J gene: TRBJ2-5
clone size: .
V gene: TRBV5-1
D gene: .
CDR3 DNA: TGCGCCAGCAGCCCCCAACAGGATCATGAGACCCAGTACTTC
CDR3 protein: CASSPQQDHETQYF

J gene: TRBJ1-1
clone size: many
V gene: TRBV18
D gene: .
CDR3 DNA: TGTGCCAGCTCTGACCAGGAGGGCACTGAAGCTTTCTTT
CDR3 protein: CASSDQEGTEAFF

J gene: TRBJ1-4
clone size: many
V gene: TRBV28
D gene: .
CDR3 DNA: TGTGCCAGCAGTTTGGGGAGTCCCCTGGAAAAACTGTTTTTT
CDR3 protein: CASSLGSPLEKLFF

J gene: TRBJ2-3
clone size: many
V gene: TRBV20-1
D gene: .
CDR3 DNA: TGCAGTGCCCCAAATGCTGCGGCAGCTGGCACAGATACGCAGTATTTT
CDR3 protein: CSAPNAAAAGTDTQYF

J gene: TRBJ1-5
clone size: .
V gene: TRBV12-3/TRBV12-4
D gene: TRBD1
CDR3 DNA: TGTGCCAGCAGCCCGGTGACAGGGGCTAATCAGCCCCAGCATTTT
CDR3 protein: CASSPVTGANQPQHF

J gene: TRBJ2-5
clone size: few
V gene: TRBV7-6
D gene: TRBD1
CDR3 DNA: TGTGCCAGCAGCTTAGGGACAGGGGTCTCACAAGAGACCCAGTACTTC
CDR3 protein: CASSLGTGVSQETQYF

J gene: TRBJ1-6
clone size: many
V gene: TRBV20-1
D gene: TRBD1
CDR3 DNA: TGCAGTGCTAGACGGACAGGGCCTAATTCACCCCTCCACTTT
CDR3 protein: CSARRTGPNSPLHF

J gene: TRBJ1-1
clone size: .
V gene: TRBV12-5
D gene: .
CDR3 DNA: TGTGCTAGTGGTTTGTTCGGGGGCTCCGACCGAGTGCTCTTT
CDR3 protein: CASGLFGGSDRVLF

J gene: TRBJ2-5
clone size: .
V gene: TRBV4-1
D gene: .
CDR3 DNA: TGCGCCAGCAGCCAAGTTTCGGCGGCCAGGGAGGCAGAGACCCAGTACTTC
CDR3 protein: CASSQVSAAREAETQYF

J gene: TRBJ1-5
clone size: many
V gene: TRBV28
D gene: .
CDR3 DNA: TGTGCCAGCAGTCCGAGGACCAACAATCAGCCCCAGCATTTT
CDR3 protein: CASSPRTNNQPQHF

J gene: TRBJ2-7
clone size: .
V gene: TRBV2
D gene: .
CDR3 DNA: TGTGCCAGCAGTGAGGTCGATGGGGTCTACGAGCAGTACTTC
CDR3 protein: CASSEVDGVYEQYF

J gene: TRBJ2-1
clone size: many
V gene: TRBV28
D gene: TRBD1
CDR3 DNA: TGTGCCAGCAGTTCGGACCGGGACAGGGGTACTGAGCAGTTCTTC
CDR3 protein: CASSSDRDRGTEQFF

J gene: TRBJ2-7
clone size: .
V gene: TRBV20-1
D gene: TRBD2
CDR3 DNA: TGCAGTGCTAGAGTCCTCGCTCGTAGCGGGAGTTCTGGGGAGCAGTACTTC
CDR3 protein: CSARVLARSGSSGEQYF

J gene: TRBJ2-7
clone size: many
V gene: TRBV7-2
D gene: .
CDR3 DNA: TGTGCCAGCAGCCCCGGGACACTAAGCTCCTACGAGCAGTACTTC
CDR3 protein: CASSPGTLSSYEQYF

J gene: TRBJ2-1
clone size: .
V gene: TRBV18
D gene: .
CDR3 DNA: TGTGCCAGCTCACCACCGGGACGGATCTACGAGCAGTTCTTC
CDR3 protein: CASSPPGRIYEQFF

J gene: TRBJ2-5
clone size: .
V gene: TRBV7-2
D gene: TRBD1
CDR3 DNA: TGTGCCAGCAGCAACGGGACAGGGAGGGCAGAGACCAAGTACTTC
CDR3 protein: CASSNGTGRAETKYF